A single sample is the source of the 21 T cell receptor beta chains below, sequenced in a study of PD-1 blockade in classical Hodgkin lymphoma. All patients experienced relapse after autologous stem cell transplantation, and brentuximab vedotin exposure was variable. Generated by immunoSEQ multiplex PCR, the TCRdb table keeps only in-frame clones and is missing some. This sample carries 40,000 to 45,000 clones, roughly 78% of them seen once, and the ten largest clones take 13%. Specimen: peripheral blood mononuclear cells (PBMCs), collected at baseline. Receptors were obtained from a human donor with classical Hodgkin lymphoma.

This clone was counted ten times or more. The chain combines TRBV11-3 with TRBJ2-7; possibly TRBD2 for D (5 bases). Trimming removed 5 bases from V and 3 bases from J, with 17 bases in between. The CDR3 loop spans 15 amino acids. Germline CDR1 reads SGHNT; CDR2 reads YENEEA. CDR3 bases: TGTGCCAGCAGCCCGGGGATTGGGGAAGGCTACGAGCAGTACTTC. Its translation is CASSPGIGEGYEQYF.

This clone was observed a handful of times. Written as DNA, the CDR3 is TGTGCCAGCAGCTTAGCACCGGACCCAGTGGTCTATGGCTACACCTTC. It codes for CASSLAPDPVVYGYTF. The rearrangement joins TRBV7-2 to TRBJ1-2, with D uncertain. Trimming pared 0 bases from V and 4 bases from J, leaving 15 bases between. This CDR3 has 16 residues. Looked up from germline, CDR1 is SGHTA and CDR2 is FQGNSA.

V is TRBV11-2 and J is TRBJ2-4; maybe TRBD2 (7 bases). Germline V gene lookup returns CDR1 SGHAT and CDR2 FQNNGV. The CDR3 extends over 17 amino acids. The germline V and J ends were trimmed by 4 bases and 9 bases, with 25 bases remaining between them. CDR3 amino acids: CASSSPLLGGARGIQYF. CDR3 sequence (DNA): TGTGCCAGCAGCTCCCCGCTGCTAGGGGGGGCCCGAGGCATTCAGTACTTC.

The chain recombines TRBV19 with TRBJ2-1; 9 positions agree with TRBD2. Germline CDR1 LNHDA, CDR2 SQIVND (reference sequence). J lost 5 bases, V lost 3 bases, and 5 bases had no gene match. The CDR3 is 15 residues long. The CDR3 nucleotides are TGTGCCAGTAGTATTTTCAGCGGGGGGCACAATGAGCAGTTCTTC. Its translation is CASSIFSGGHNEQFF.

V is TRBV5-4 and J is TRBJ2-7, with TRBD1 matching 7 bases. This CDR3 spans 13 amino acids. Germline values: CDR1 SGHNT, CDR2 YYREEE (reference sequence). Trimming took 4 bases from V and 1 from J; bases not matched to a gene: 2. The CDR3: CASSQDRSYEQYF. CDR3 sequence (DNA): TGTGCCAGCAGCCAGGACAGGTCCTACGAGCAGTACTTC.

This clone was recorded once. In nucleotides, the CDR3 is TGTGCCAGCAGCTTACGTCCGGGACAGGGGCAGTATTTT. Translation: CASSLRPGQGQYF. The chain recombines TRBV7-2 with TRBJ2-3; 9 bases match TRBD1. The CDR3 length is 13 residues. Unmatched junction bases numbered 5, after V lost 2 bases and J lost 11 bases. The V gene's germline CDR1 is SGHTA and CDR2 FQGNSA.

The gene calls are TRBV7-2 and TRBJ2-5; D call uncertain. CDR1 and CDR2 (germline): SGHTA, FQGNSA. This CDR3 has 13 amino acids. Trimming took off 5 bases at V and 5 bases at J, with 12 bases between the two ends. The CDR3 coding sequence is TGTGCCAGCAGCCCCGACATAGGGGAGACCCAGTACTTC. Translating gives CASSPDIGETQYF.

A single count supports this clone. The chain combines TRBV18 with TRBJ1-5; maybe TRBD1 (6 bases). CDR3 length: 17 amino acids. The V end lost 2 bases, the J end lost 1 base, and 15 bases lay between the germline ends. Germline CDR1 reads KGHSH; CDR2 reads LQKENI. The CDR3 DNA sequence: TGTGCCAGCTCACCAGGCCGGGGGGCCAGCAGCAATCAGCCCCAGCATTTT. Residues: CASSPGRGASSNQPQHF.

The V gene is TRBV9, the J gene TRBJ2-5; 13 positions agree with TRBD2. The ends lost 0 bases at V and 5 bases at J; junction bases unmatched: 7. Germline V CDR1 and CDR2: SGDLS, YYNGEE. The CDR3 totals 17 residues. Here the CDR3 reads CASSVGGLAGAGETQYF. The DNA of the CDR3 is TGTGCCAGCAGCGTAGGTGGACTAGCGGGGGCCGGGGAGACCCAGTACTTC.

The chain is built from TRBV4-1 and TRBJ2-3; D possibly corresponds to TRBD2 (5 bases). V was cut by 4 bases and J by 0 bases, with 5 bases left in between. In germline, CDR1 is MGHRA, CDR2 YSYEKL. The CDR3 has 13 residues. The CDR3 spells CASSRRSTDTQYF. CDR3 bases: TGCGCCAGCAGCCGGAGGAGCACAGATACGCAGTATTTT.

The chain links TRBV20-1 to TRBJ1-3; D is unresolved. Germline CDR1 reads DFQATT; CDR2 reads SNEGSKA (reference sequence). V was clipped by 3 bases and J by 4 bases, with 4 bases between them. The CDR3 is 11 amino acids. As DNA, the CDR3 is TGCAGTGCTAGTGAAGGAAACACCATATATTTT. Protein product: CSASEGNTIYF.

V usage is TRBV6-6 and J usage is TRBJ2-5; 8 bases are shared with TRBD2. The V gene's germline CDR1 is MNHNY and CDR2 SVGAGI (reference sequence). The trim removed 8 bases at V and 3 bases at J, leaving 14 bases unmatched. The CDR3 contains 16 residues. CDR3 nucleotide sequence: TGTGCCAGCCTGCGGGGGGAGGGAGATTGGGAAGAGACCCAGTACTTC. This sequence encodes CASLRGEGDWEETQYF.

The chain uses TRBV7-2 and TRBJ1-1; D possibly corresponds to TRBD1 (5 bases). The CDR3 contains 13 residues. Per the germline V gene, CDR1 is SGHTA and CDR2 is FQGNSA. Trimming left V 6 bases short and J 1 base short, with 9 bases between. The chain's CDR3 is CASRFTGNTEAFF. The CDR3 region has the DNA TGTGCCAGCAGATTTACAGGGAACACTGAAGCTTTCTTT.

The chain recombines TRBV5-1 with TRBJ2-3; D unclear. Trimming pared 4 bases from V and 0 bases from J, leaving 9 bases between. This CDR3 region has 14 residues. Germline CDR1 reads SGHRS; CDR2 reads YFSETQ. CDR3: CASSATDSTDTQYF. Written as DNA, the CDR3 is TGCGCCAGCAGCGCCACGGACAGCACAGATACGCAGTATTTT.

The rearrangement joins TRBV7-9 to TRBJ1-1; 8 bases agree with TRBD1. Trimming took 4 bases from V and 6 from J; bases not matched to a gene: 7. The germline V gene has CDR1 SEHNR and CDR2 FQNEAQ (reference sequence). This CDR3 is built from 14 residues. Here the CDR3 DNA reads TGTGCCAGCAGCTCGGGACAGGTGGGGGCTGAAGCTTTCTTT. Protein sequence: CASSSGQVGAEAFF.

This clone showed up just once. J is TRBJ2-2 and V is TRBV18, with D maybe TRBD1 (5 bases). Germline V lookup: CDR1 KGHSH, CDR2 LQKENI. The germline V and J ends were trimmed by 2 bases and 2 bases, with 12 bases remaining between them. This CDR3 has 16 residues. CDR3 coding DNA: TGTGCCAGCTCACCAGGGGCAACAACCAACACCGGGGAGCTGTTTTTT. Translation: CASSPGATTNTGELFF.

This chain links TRBV5-6 with TRBJ2-1, with 8 positions matching TRBD2. The germline V gene encodes CDR1 SGHDT and CDR2 YYEEEE. There are 13 residues in the CDR3. V trimming: 7 bases; J trimming: 3 bases; junction bases outside the gene matches: 3. For the CDR3, the DNA is TGTGCCAGCCGCGGGGGGAACTACAATGAGCAGTTCTTC. The encoded protein is CASRGGNYNEQFF.

The chain is built from TRBV19 and TRBJ2-1; TRBD2 matches at 7 bases. This CDR3 region has 14 residues. V dropped 3 bases and J dropped 9; count of bases not matched to a gene: 8. In germline, CDR1 is LNHDA, CDR2 SQIVND (reference sequence). CDR3 loop: CASSINTAGSEQFF. CDR3 DNA: TGTGCCAGTAGTATTAATACAGCGGGGTCTGAGCAGTTCTTC.

This clone was seen a few times. This chain uses TRBV5-6 with TRBJ2-1, with TRBD2 matching over 8 bases. CDR1 SGHDT and CDR2 YYEEEE come from the germline V gene. The length of the CDR3 is 16 residues. The V and J ends lost 3 bases and 5 bases, in that order; junction bases with no gene match: 10. For the CDR3, the DNA is TGTGCCAGCAGCTGGGGTGCGGTAGCGGGAAACAATGAGCAGTTCTTC. It translates to CASSWGAVAGNNEQFF.

In its sample, this clone was seen a few times. The chain combines TRBV7-9 with TRBJ2-3; no clear D gene. Germline assignment: CDR1 SEHNR and CDR2 FQNEAQ (reference sequence). Trimming cost V 1 base and J 6 bases, with 11 bases left between them. This CDR3 is built from 14 residues. CDR3 region: CASSLVFHGDTQYF. The CDR3 coding sequence is TGTGCCAGCAGCTTAGTTTTTCATGGGGATACGCAGTATTTT.

The chain links TRBV5-6 to TRBJ2-2; D may be TRBD2 (5 bases). Germline V gene sequence: CDR1 SGHDT, CDR2 YYEEEE. The CDR3 has 14 amino acids. The V end lost 4 bases, the J end lost 3 bases, and 10 bases lay between the germline ends. For the CDR3, the DNA is TGTGCCAGCAGCGCACTAGTTTACACCGGGGAGCTGTTTTTT. It specifies CASSALVYTGELFF.